The 12 T cell receptor beta chains listed next were all sequenced from one sample in a study of T cells in Graves' hyperthyroidism and ophthalmopathy. TCR beta CDR3 regions were amplified from RNA. The HTBI primer set served for first-round RT-PCR of the TCR CDR3. TCRdb ran MiXCR on the multiplex PCR reads and lists one entry per CDR3 protein. The sample consists of 600,000 to 900,000 distinct CDR3 sequences, roughly 17% of them appearing once. The sequencing input was blood. Every receptor here comes from a young man with Graves' hyperthyroidism.

The V and J genes are TRBV6-1 and TRBJ2-2, with a possible D match to TRBD2 (7 bases). This CDR3 is built from 17 residues. Trimming removed 0 bases from V and 9 bases from J, with 20 bases in between. Germline V gives CDR1 MNHNS, CDR2 SASEGT. CDR3 loop: CASSEAREGEIYRELFF. CDR3 nucleotides: TGTGCCAGCAGTGAAGCGAGGGAGGGGGAAATTTATCGGGAGCTGTTTTTT.

Only a few counts were recorded for this clonotype. The V call is TRBV6-2 or TRBV6-3, the J call TRBJ2-5, with 11 bases identical to TRBD2. Losses at the gene ends were 2 bases for V and 4 bases for J; bases not matched to a gene: 6. This CDR3 region has 16 residues. The germline CDR1 and CDR2 sequences are MNHEY and SVGEGT. This CDR3 reads CASSYAVAGGRETQYF. The DNA for the CDR3 is TGTGCCAGCAGTTACGCGGTAGCGGGAGGGCGAGAGACCCAGTACTTC.

In this sample, this clonotype turned up a few times. The chain couples TRBV2 to TRBJ1-1; 9 bases are a match to TRBD1. CDR1 is SNHLY and CDR2 is FYNNEI in the germline V gene. The CDR3 consists of 13 residues. Trimming cost V 4 bases and J 12 bases; bases outside gene matches: 9. The CDR3 sequence is CASSVRYDRGTFF. The CDR3 bases are TGTGCCAGCAGTGTTCGGTACGACAGGGGGACTTTCTTT.

This chain links TRBV7-9 with TRBJ2-7; no clear D gene. The CDR3 has 12 residues. Trimming pared 3 bases from V and 6 bases from J, leaving 9 bases between. Germline CDR1 reads SEHNR; CDR2 reads FQNEAQ (reference sequence). The CDR3 DNA reads TGTGCCAGCAGCTTTATCTGGGGCGAGCAGTACTTC. Amino acid sequence: CASSFIWGEQYF.

This clonotype was seen many times. The chain recombines TRBV28 with TRBJ2-7; 9 positions agree with TRBD2. Germline V CDR1 and CDR2: MDHEN, SYDVKM. This CDR3 has 13 amino acids. Trimming cost V 5 bases and J 5 bases; bases outside gene matches: 4. The CDR3 bases are TGTGCCAGCAGTCCCCGACTAGCGGACGAGCAGTACTTC. It specifies CASSPRLADEQYF.

The chain is built from TRBV19 and TRBJ2-3; 9 bases fit TRBD2. V dropped 2 bases and J dropped 0; count of bases not matched to a gene: 6. This CDR3 contains 17 residues. CDR1 and CDR2 from the germline V gene are LNHDA and SQIVND (reference sequence). CDR3 nucleotide sequence: TGTGCCAGTAGTATAAGACTAGCGGCATTCAGCACAGATACGCAGTATTTT. It codes for CASSIRLAAFSTDTQYF.

This clonotype was picked up a small number of times. This chain joins TRBV12-3 or TRBV12-4 and TRBJ2-1; the D gene is possibly TRBD2 (6 bases). V lost 5 bases and J 6 bases, leaving 17 bases between the germline ends. The CDR3 is made up of 15 amino acids. The CDR3 reads CASSPRTNNVNEQFF. CDR3 sequence (DNA): TGTGCCAGCAGTCCCCGGACTAATAATGTCAATGAGCAGTTCTTC.

This clonotype was picked up many times. The chain uses TRBV7-9 and TRBJ2-7; TRBD2 might be the D (6 bases). With 5 bases removed from V and 1 base from J, the gap between germline ends came to 18 bases. The V gene's germline CDR1 is SEHNR and CDR2 FQNEAQ (reference sequence). This CDR3 contains 16 residues. For the CDR3, the DNA is TGTGCCAGCAGCCTAATCGCTGGGACTGGGTCCTACGAGCAGTACTTC. Encoded protein: CASSLIAGTGSYEQYF.

The V call is TRBV29-1, the J call TRBJ1-1; no clear D gene. V dropped 5 bases and J dropped 4 bases, with 8 bases sitting between them. From germline, CDR1 is SQVTM and CDR2 ANQGSEA. This CDR3 comprises 11 residues. The CDR3 region is CSVSKGTEAFF. CDR3 bases: TGCAGCGTTTCCAAGGGCACTGAAGCTTTCTTT. The full variable domain, with the rest looked up from reference TRBV29-1 and TRBJ1-1, is SAVISQKPSRDICQRGTSLTIQCQVDSQVTMMFWYRQQPGQSLTLIATANQGSEATYESGFVIDKFPISRPNLTFSTLTVSNMSPEDSSIYLCSVSKGTEAFFGQGTRLTVV.

The sample holds many counts of this clonotype. The chain combines TRBV28 with TRBJ2-7; D may be TRBD1 or TRBD2 (5 bases each). Germline V gene sequence: CDR1 MDHEN, CDR2 SYDVKM. V was shortened by 8 bases and J by 2 bases, with 10 bases between the two germline ends. The CDR3 length is 12 residues. CDR3: CASEGPAYEQYF. CDR3 DNA: TGTGCCAGCGAGGGACCTGCCTACGAGCAGTACTTC.

This chain joins TRBV6-1 and TRBJ2-1; D is unresolved. The V and J ends lost 2 bases and 2 bases respectively, with 10 bases between them. CDR1 is MNHNS and CDR2 is SASEGT in the germline V gene. The CDR3 spans 15 residues. The CDR3 is CASSETRSAYNEQFF. The CDR3 DNA reads TGTGCCAGCAGTGAAACCCGGTCTGCCTACAATGAGCAGTTCTTC.

This clonotype has only a few counts. The chain recombines TRBV29-1 with TRBJ2-2, with 9 bases lining up with TRBD2. CDR3 size: 15 residues. Per germline, CDR1 SQVTM and CDR2 ANQGSEA. With V trimmed by 8 bases and J by 4 bases, 11 bases remained unmatched. CDR3 region: CSPSRVAGATGELFF. The CDR3 region has the DNA TGCAGCCCCTCTCGAGTAGCGGGAGCCACCGGGGAGCTGTTTTTT.